These 10 T cell receptor beta chains came from one sample sequenced in a study of identical twins. TCRdb called the 5' RACE reads again in MiXCR, with one record for every CDR3 protein. The sample yields roughly 690,000 distinct CDR3 sequences, approximately 6.1% seen once. The sample was naive T cells sorted from blood. All receptors come from a man aged 18 to 29 in good health.

This clonotype has ten or more counts. The chain employs TRBV7-2 and TRBJ2-7, with TRBD1 as a possible D gene (7 bases). The germline V and J ends were trimmed by 0 bases and 1 base, with 10 bases remaining between them. This CDR3 region has 15 residues. In germline, CDR1 is SGHTA, CDR2 FQGNSA. The CDR3 bases are TGTGCCAGCAGCTTAGCCAGGGGGGCTTCCTACGAGCAGTACTTC. Translation gives CASSLARGASYEQYF.

This clonotype was seen a handful of times. The V gene is TRBV28, the J gene TRBJ2-7, with a weak D call TRBD1 (5 bases). The germline V gene has CDR1 MDHEN and CDR2 SYDVKM. V lost 4 bases and J 2 bases, leaving 12 bases between the germline ends. The CDR3 has 14 residues. The CDR3 DNA reads TGTGCCAGCAGTTCCCAGGTGGGGCCCTACGAGCAGTACGTC. Translating it yields CASSSQVGPYEQYV.

This clonotype occurred many times. V gene TRBV5-1 combines with J gene TRBJ1-2; D call uncertain. Germline assignment: CDR1 SGHRS and CDR2 YFSETQ. Trimming removed 2 bases at V and 5 bases at J, with 19 bases between. The CDR3 extends over 16 amino acids. CDR3 nucleotide sequence: TGCGCCAGCAGCTTTCACCCGACACGTGACGTGTATGGCTACACCTTC. It yields the protein CASSFHPTRDVYGYTF. Based on the CDR3 plus reference TRBV5-1 and TRBJ1-2, the full variable domain is KAGVTQTPRYLIKTRGQQVTLSCSPISGHRSVSWYQQTPGQGLQFLFEYFSETQRNKGNFPGRFSGRQFSNSRSEMNVSTLELGDSALYLCASSFHPTRDVYGYTFGSGTRLTVV.

The table lists this clonotype with a few counts. The rearrangement uses TRBV7-8 and TRBJ2-1, with 10 bases lining up with TRBD2. The germline V gene encodes CDR1 SGHVS and CDR2 FQNEAQ. This CDR3 region has 22 residues. Trimming at V came to 4 bases and at J to 0 bases, leaving 21 bases not matched to a gene. The CDR3 here is CASSSNPGQRGLADTSYNEQFF. CDR3 nucleotides: TGTGCCAGCAGCTCTAACCCTGGACAGAGAGGACTAGCGGATACCTCCTACAATGAGCAGTTCTTC.

In this sample, this clonotype turned up a few times. V usage is TRBV20-1 and J usage is TRBJ2-3, with 9 bases lining up with TRBD2. CDR1 is DFQATT and CDR2 is SNEGSKA in the germline V gene (reference sequence). CDR3 size: 16 residues. After removal of 6 bases from V and 1 base from J, the junction contained 11 bases not matched to a gene. The CDR3 DNA sequence: TGCAGTGCGTTAGCGGGAGACTCCAGAGGCACAGATACGCAGTATTTT. Its translation is CSALAGDSRGTDTQYF.

This clonotype has at least ten counts. This CDR3 is CASSTEQGWPDTQYF. The CDR3 bases are TGTGCCAGCAGTACGGAACAGGGGTGGCCAGATACGCAGTATTTT. The chain combines TRBV6-1 with TRBJ2-3, with 7 bases matching TRBD1. J gave up 4 bases and V 5 bases, and 9 bases lay outside the gene matches. There are 15 residues in the CDR3. Looked up from germline, CDR1 is MNHNS and CDR2 is SASEGT.

This clonotype has a count of ten or more. The chain recombines TRBV12-3 or TRBV12-4 with TRBJ2-5; D possibly corresponds to TRBD1 (6 bases). The CDR3 length is 12 residues. With 1 base removed from V and 7 bases from J, the gap between germline ends came to 7 bases. The CDR3 DNA sequence: TGTGCCAGCAGTTTAGGGACAGCGACCCAGTACTTC. Translation: CASSLGTATQYF.

This clonotype was counted a few times. The chain employs TRBV5-1 and TRBJ1-4; 8 bases map to TRBD1. The CDR3 length is 16 residues. From germline, CDR1 is SGHRS and CDR2 YFSETQ. V shed 4 bases and J 8 bases; nucleotides not matched to a gene: 13. CDR3 loop: CASSQEVQAGGEKLFF. In DNA form, the CDR3 reads TGCGCCAGCAGCCAGGAGGTCCAGGCAGGGGGCGAAAAACTGTTTTTT.

This clonotype came up a few times. The chain is built from TRBV12-3 or TRBV12-4 and TRBJ1-1, with D uncertain. Trimming left V 2 bases short and J 8 bases short, with 15 bases between. The CDR3 contains 14 residues. The CDR3: CASSLSGYVKEAFF. Here the CDR3 DNA reads TGTGCCAGCAGTTTATCGGGGTATGTCAAAGAAGCTTTCTTT.

This clonotype was detected a few times. V gene TRBV3-1 combines with J gene TRBJ2-2, with a tentative D call TRBD2 (6 bases). Germline V lookup: CDR1 LGHDT, CDR2 YNNKEL (reference sequence). This CDR3 comprises 15 residues. Trimming took 4 bases from V and 4 from J, leaving 13 bases between them. The chain's CDR3 is CASSPGTLPTGELFF. DNA of the CDR3: TGTGCCAGCAGCCCCGGGACTCTACCCACCGGGGAGCTGTTTTTT.